These 31 T cell receptor beta chains share one sample of origin, sequenced in a study of cytomegalovirus exposure and HLA in healthy donors. Researchers ran the PCR with 60 Vbeta and 13 Jbeta primers. Libraries were prepared by immunoSEQ multiplex PCR; TCRdb keeps only in-frame clonotypes and omits some of them. Altogether about 120,000 clones are present, approximately 82% being singletons, with the ten largest covering roughly 20%. Sequencing was carried out using PBMCs. The receptors stem from a man younger than 35 in good health and CMV-seropositive.

This chain connects TRBV4-1 to TRBJ1-2, with D perhaps TRBD1 (5 bases). Trimming shortened V by 0 bases and J by 4 bases, and 18 bases separated the two germline ends. Germline V gives CDR1 MGHRA, CDR2 YSYEKL. The CDR3 totals 17 residues. This chain's CDR3 is CASSQDPPAAGTYGYTF. The CDR3 DNA is TGCGCCAGCAGCCAAGACCCCCCCGCGGCGGGGACCTATGGCTACACCTTC.

The CDR3 DNA reads as TGTGCCAGCGGGGGACAGGGGGACACTGAAGCTTTCTTT. As protein: CASGGQGDTEAFF. The chain recombines TRBV27 with TRBJ1-1, with TRBD1 matching over 11 bases. This CDR3 comprises 13 residues. Germline-derived CDR1 and CDR2 are MNHEY and SMNVEV (reference sequence). The V gene end was trimmed by 8 bases and the J gene end by 3 bases; junction bases not matched to a gene: 2.

This chain connects TRBV11-2 to TRBJ1-1, with D tentatively TRBD1 (6 bases). Germline CDR1 and CDR2: SGHAT and FQNNGV. V lost 1 base and J lost 2, with 11 bases in between. CDR3 length equals 15 residues. As DNA, the CDR3 is TGTGCCAGCAGCTTAGTTAGAGGGGGAAACACTGAAGCTTTCTTT. Protein: CASSLVRGGNTEAFF.

The chain is built from TRBV2 and TRBJ1-1; D perhaps matches TRBD1 (5 bases). The CDR3 is made up of 15 amino acids. V was shortened by 4 bases and J by 8 bases, with 20 bases between the two germline ends. Germline V gene data show CDR1 as SNHLY and CDR2 as FYNNEI. CDR3 amino acids: CASSVYSSGEQEAFF. The CDR3 nucleotides are TGTGCCAGCAGTGTATATTCCTCGGGGGAGCAAGAAGCTTTCTTT.

The chain combines TRBV5-1 with TRBJ2-7; no reliable D call. Germline V gene sequence: CDR1 SGHRS, CDR2 YFSETQ. The CDR3 is made up of 14 amino acids. V lost 4 bases, J lost 1 base, and 12 bases lay in between. The CDR3 DNA reads TGCGCCAGCAGCCCCGATGCTCAGTCCTACGAGCAGTACTTC. This translates into CASSPDAQSYEQYF.

This clone has more than one count but fewer than ten. The J gene is TRBJ2-7, the V gene TRBV5-6, with TRBD2 identical over 7 bases. The CDR3 loop spans 15 amino acids. V lost 2 bases, J lost 6 bases, and 11 bases stayed unmatched. Germline V lookup: CDR1 SGHDT, CDR2 YYEEEE. This CDR3 is CASSFGYERGGEQYF. The DNA of the CDR3 is TGTGCCAGCAGCTTCGGTTACGAGCGGGGAGGCGAGCAGTACTTC.

The chain combines TRBV9 with TRBJ2-3; 10 bases line up with TRBD2. From germline, CDR1 is SGDLS and CDR2 YYNGEE. With V trimmed by 5 bases and J by 0 bases, 3 bases remained unmatched. CDR3 length: 15 amino acids. CDR3 DNA sequence: TGTGCCAGCAGTAGCGGGGGGACTAGCACAGATACGCAGTATTTT. Protein sequence: CASSSGGTSTDTQYF.

This chain links TRBV5-1 with TRBJ2-1, with a weak D call TRBD2 (6 bases). In germline, CDR1 is SGHRS, CDR2 YFSETQ. The CDR3 sequence is 12 residues long. V lost 2 bases and J 8 bases, leaving 8 bases between the germline ends. CDR3 residues: CASSLGGYEQFF. The CDR3, as DNA: TGCGCCAGCAGCTTAGGAGGGTATGAGCAGTTCTTC.

J is TRBJ1-1 and V is TRBV30; D may be TRBD1 (5 bases). V shed 3 bases and J shed 3 bases, with 11 bases lying between them. CDR1 is GTSNPN and CDR2 is SVGIG in the germline V gene (reference sequence). This CDR3 spans 13 amino acids. The CDR3 region is CAWRGGIYTEAFF. The CDR3 nucleotides read TGTGCCTGGAGGGGGGGTATTTACACTGAAGCTTTCTTT.

This clone showed up just once. The V gene is TRBV11-2, the J gene TRBJ2-4; unclear D gene. CDR1 SGHAT and CDR2 FQNNGV come from the germline V gene. V lost 4 bases and J lost 8, with 15 bases in between. This CDR3 comprises 14 residues. The CDR3 region has the DNA TGTGCCAGCAGCTCCCCCGCCCGGTTTGACATTCAGTACTTC. It specifies CASSSPARFDIQYF.

The J gene is TRBJ1-1, the V gene TRBV5-1; perhaps TRBD1 as D (6 bases). This CDR3 has 14 residues. Germline assignment: CDR1 SGHRS and CDR2 YFSETQ. Trimming stripped 4 bases from V and 1 base from J, with 11 bases between. The CDR3 reads CASSPTGSNTEAFF. The CDR3 DNA reads as TGCGCCAGCAGCCCGACAGGTTCGAACACTGAAGCTTTCTTT.

The chain carries TRBV19 and TRBJ1-2; D unclear. The CDR3 is 14 amino acids. Germline CDR1 reads LNHDA; CDR2 reads SQIVND (reference sequence). Trimming removed 5 bases from V and 11 bases from J, with 21 bases in between. The DNA for the CDR3 is TGTGCCAGTAGTCCCCGTTTCCCACCCCTGAGGTACACCTTC. Translated: CASSPRFPPLRYTF.

The rearrangement joins TRBV9 to TRBJ1-2; 8 positions agree with TRBD1. The CDR3 runs to 16 residues. V shed 3 bases and J 3 bases; nucleotides not matched to a gene: 10. Per germline, CDR1 SGDLS and CDR2 YYNGEE. CDR3 DNA: TGTGCCAGCAGCGAGGACAGGGTCCAAGAGTACTATGGCTACACCTTC. Protein product: CASSEDRVQEYYGYTF.

The chain carries TRBV6-5 and TRBJ2-7, with TRBD2 identical over 7 bases. Germline CDR1 and CDR2: MNHEY and SVGAGI. V trimming: 0 bases; J trimming: 7 bases; junction bases outside the gene matches: 6. The CDR3 consists of 14 residues. This CDR3 reads CASSYSGGVGEQYF. The CDR3 region has the DNA TGTGCCAGCAGTTACTCTGGGGGGGTGGGAGAGCAGTACTTC.

The CDR3 reads CASSFRDRKGDQPQHF. DNA for the CDR3: TGTGCCAGTAGTTTCCGGGACAGGAAGGGTGATCAGCCCCAGCATTTT. The rearrangement joins TRBV19 to TRBJ1-5, with 8 bases lining up with TRBD1. In germline, CDR1 is LNHDA, CDR2 SQIVND (reference sequence). The V segment lost 5 bases and the J segment 5 bases; nucleotides outside the gene matches: 11. The CDR3 is 16 amino acids. The full variable domain, completed using reference TRBV19 and TRBJ1-5, is DGGITQSPKYLFRKEGQNVTLSCEQNLNHDAMYWYRQDPGQGLRLIYYSQIVNDFQKGDIAEGYSVSREKKESFPLTVTSAQKNPTAFYLCASSFRDRKGDQPQHFGDGTRLSIL.

This chain joins TRBV5-8 and TRBJ1-6, with D perhaps matching TRBD1 (5 bases). Germline values: CDR1 SGHTS, CDR2 YDEGEE. The CDR3 totals 14 residues. V was cut by 4 bases and J by 8 bases, with 13 bases left in between. CDR3 bases: TGTGCCAGCAGCCCCAGGGTGTCGGATTCACCCCTCCACTTT. Translated, it gives CASSPRVSDSPLHF.

The CDR3 DNA is TGTGCCAGCAGCTTGGGGACAGTTCCCCACGAGCAGTACTTC. This translates into CASSLGTVPHEQYF. The rearrangement links TRBV7-9 to TRBJ2-7, with 7 bases matching TRBD1. Unmatched junction bases numbered 7, after V lost 3 bases and J lost 5 bases. There are 14 residues in the CDR3. The germline V gene has CDR1 SEHNR and CDR2 FQNEAQ (reference sequence).

There are a few counts of this clone. The V and J genes are TRBV6-5 and TRBJ1-2, with D unresolved. Germline V lookup: CDR1 MNHEY, CDR2 SVGAGI. The CDR3 loop spans 12 amino acids. V was shortened by 11 bases and J by 8 bases, with 18 bases between the two germline ends. The CDR3 DNA reads TGTGCCGCGAGGGCAGCAAGGGCGGGCTACACCTTC. Its translation is CAARAARAGYTF.

The chain combines TRBV18 with TRBJ2-1, with D unresolved. The V and J ends lost 4 bases and 7 bases respectively, with 5 bases between them. Germline loops: CDR1 KGHSH, CDR2 LQKENI. This CDR3 spans 11 amino acids. The CDR3 nucleotides are TGTGCCAGCTCACAGGAGAATGAGCAGTTCTTC. Protein: CASSQENEQFF. Using reference TRBV18 and TRBJ2-1 for the parts outside the CDR3, the full variable domain is NAGVMQNPRHLVRRRGQEARLRCSPMKGHSHVYWYRQLPEEGLKFMVYLQKENIIDESGMPKERFSAEFPKEGPSILRIQQVVRGDSAAYFCASSQENEQFFGPGTRLTVL.

The V and J genes are TRBV19 and TRBJ1-6; TRBD1 agrees at 11 bases. Germline CDR1 is LNHDA and CDR2 is SQIVND (reference sequence). J lost 8 bases, V lost 4 bases, and 4 bases had no gene match. This CDR3 comprises 15 residues. Written as DNA, the CDR3 is TGTGCCAGTAGTACAGGGACAGGGGGTTATTCACCCCTCCACTTT. It codes for CASSTGTGGYSPLHF.

The chain recombines TRBV5-4 with TRBJ2-7; no reliable D call. Germline V gene data show CDR1 as SGHNT and CDR2 as YYREEE (reference sequence). V dropped 4 bases and J dropped 0 bases, with 8 bases sitting between them. The CDR3 has 13 amino acids. The CDR3 spells CASSPEASYEQYF. CDR3 in DNA: TGTGCCAGCAGCCCCGAAGCCTCCTACGAGCAGTACTTC.

The chain joins TRBV30 to TRBJ2-7; no clear D gene. This CDR3 contains 12 residues. Trimming stripped 2 bases from V and 5 bases from J, with 10 bases between. The germline CDR1 and CDR2 sequences are GTSNPN and SVGIG (reference sequence). The CDR3 protein is CAWSQVANEQYF. CDR3 DNA sequence: TGTGCCTGGAGTCAGGTGGCCAACGAGCAGTACTTC.

As regards this clone: At one of its ends the junction is not consistent with the germline gene, which may arise from a read error. Distinct nucleotide sequences in the sample also encode this CDR3. The CDR3, as DNA: TGTGCCAGCAGCATAGCTGGCTATCGCCAGATGAGGGTCTACGAGCAGTACTTC. Translated, it gives CASSIAGYRQMRVYEQYF. The V gene is TRBV7-8, the J gene TRBJ2-7; tentative D call: TRBD2 (5 bases). The germline gives CDR1 SGHVS, CDR2 FQNEAQ. The CDR3 length is 18 residues.

The V gene is TRBV11-2, the J gene TRBJ2-5; no clear D gene. The CDR3 covers 15 residues. The V end was cut by 3 bases, the J end by 5 bases, with 16 bases between. In germline, CDR1 is SGHAT, CDR2 FQNNGV. The CDR3 coding sequence is TGTGCCAGCAGCTTGACGAGTCTAGTCTGGGAGACCCAGTACTTC. As protein: CASSLTSLVWETQYF.

This clone was picked up a small number of times. The rearrangement joins TRBV13 to TRBJ2-3, with 12 bases identical to TRBD2. The CDR3 runs 18 residues. V lost 5 bases, J lost 4 bases, and 13 bases stayed unmatched. CDR1 is PRHDT, CDR2 FYEKMQ, per germline (reference sequence). CDR3 bases: TGTGCCAGCAGCCCCCTTGCAGCTAGCGGGGGGGCCTCAGATACGCAGTATTTT. Its translation is CASSPLAASGGASDTQYF.

V is TRBV28 and J is TRBJ2-7, with 9 positions matching TRBD1. The length of the CDR3 is 15 residues. The trim removed 4 bases at V and 2 bases at J, leaving 6 bases unmatched. Germline CDR1 is MDHEN and CDR2 is SYDVKM. CDR3 sequence reads: CASSSYRGPPYEQYF. The CDR3 nucleotides read TGTGCCAGCAGTTCCTACAGGGGGCCCCCCTACGAGCAGTACTTC.

The CDR3 loop is CASSQATSGGPAGTQYF. The CDR3 DNA follows: TGCGCCAGCAGCCAGGCTACTAGCGGGGGGCCCGCGGGGACCCAGTACTTC. The chain links TRBV4-1 to TRBJ2-5; 12 bases match TRBD2. With V trimmed by 3 bases and J by 7 bases, 12 bases remained unmatched. Germline assignment: CDR1 MGHRA and CDR2 YSYEKL. CDR3 length equals 17 residues.

The CDR3 DNA follows: TGTGCCAGCAGCCAAGATGGGCGGGACAGGGGGCCCCGCACCTTC. Its protein is CASSQDGRDRGPRTF. This chain connects TRBV4-2 to TRBJ1-2, with TRBD1 matching over 12 bases. Per germline, CDR1 LGHNA and CDR2 YNFKEQ. This CDR3 spans 15 amino acids. Trimming at V came to 0 bases and at J to 13 bases, leaving 9 bases not matched to a gene.

The rearrangement joins TRBV9 to TRBJ2-1; 8 nucleotides align to TRBD1. V was pared by 3 bases and J by 9 bases, with 11 bases of the junction left unmatched. CDR1 and CDR2 from the germline V gene are SGDLS and YYNGEE. The CDR3 spans 15 residues. CDR3 in DNA: TGTGCCAGCAGCGACAGGGGGGCCCAGGTCAGTGAGCAGTTCTTC. Translation: CASSDRGAQVSEQFF.

The chain joins TRBV11-2 to TRBJ2-7; no firm D call. The ends were cut back, 5 bases at V and 3 bases at J, with 8 bases in the middle. Germline V lookup: CDR1 SGHAT, CDR2 FQNNGV. This CDR3 is 12 amino acids long. Written as DNA, the CDR3 is TGTGCCAGCAGCGACACATACTACGAGCAGTACTTC. It codes for CASSDTYYEQYF.

The chain uses TRBV29-1 and TRBJ2-6, with a tentative D call TRBD1 (7 bases). This CDR3 region has 15 residues. The V end lost 7 bases, the J end lost 2 bases, and 15 bases lay between the germline ends. Germline V CDR1 and CDR2: SQVTM, ANQGSEA. Written as DNA, the CDR3 is TGCAGCGCCCTCCAGGGGGGAACTGGGGCCAACGTCCTGACTTTC. Translated, it gives CSALQGGTGANVLTF.